Shown below are 24 T cell receptor beta chains from a single sample sequenced in a study of cytomegalovirus exposure and HLA in healthy donors. In the PCR, 60 Vbeta and 13 Jbeta primers were used. Clones were sequenced by immunoSEQ multiplex PCR, and TCRdb holds only the in-frame ones, with some missing. Here the sample spans more than 200,000 clones, over 60% being singletons. Sequenced: PBMCs. These receptor sequences come from a male donor in good health and CMV-seronegative.

This clone was seen a few times. This chain connects TRBV6-5 to TRBJ1-1; perhaps TRBD1 as D (5 bases). The CDR3 has 13 amino acids. Deletions cut 8 bases from V and 4 bases from J, with 14 bases between. Germline V gives CDR1 MNHEY, CDR2 SVGAGI. CDR3 sequence: CASRLRGLTEAFF. The CDR3 coding sequence is TGTGCCAGCCGATTGAGGGGACTCACTGAAGCTTTCTTT.

This clone was seen only a few times. The chain carries TRBV5-5 and TRBJ1-5, with 7 bases aligning to TRBD1. Germline-derived CDR1 and CDR2 are SGHKS and YYEKEE (reference sequence). The CDR3 consists of 16 residues. The J segment lost 3 bases and the V segment lost 1 base, leaving 7 bases of the junction unmatched. The CDR3 DNA sequence: TGTGCCAGCAGCTTGAGGGACAGAGCCTTCAATCAGCCCCAGCATTTT. Encoded protein: CASSLRDRAFNQPQHF. Drawing the rest from reference TRBV5-5 and TRBJ1-5, the complete variable domain is DAGVTQSPTHLIKTRGQQVTLRCSPISGHKSVSWYQQVLGQGPQFIFQYYEKEERGRGNFPDRFSARQFPNYSSELNVNALLLGDSALYLCASSLRDRAFNQPQHFGDGTRLSIL.

This chain connects TRBV5-4 to TRBJ2-1, with 8 bases identical to TRBD2. The CDR3 totals 17 residues. The trim removed 0 bases at V and 4 bases at J, leaving 9 bases unmatched. In germline, CDR1 is SGHNT, CDR2 YYREEE (reference sequence). The CDR3 bases are TGTGCCAGCAGCTTGGACTCTGCACTAGCGGATTACAATGAGCAGTTCTTC. Translated: CASSLDSALADYNEQFF.

The rearrangement uses TRBV27 and TRBJ1-6; TRBD1 might be the D (5 bases). There are 13 residues in the CDR3. Germline V CDR1 and CDR2: MNHEY, SMNVEV (reference sequence). Trimming pared 2 bases from V and 8 bases from J, leaving 7 bases between. Here the CDR3 reads CASSLIRDSPLHF. Here the CDR3 DNA reads TGTGCCAGCAGTTTAATCAGGGATTCACCCCTCCACTTT.

Only one count was recorded for this clone. The chain combines TRBV7-6 with TRBJ1-1; 10 bases line up with TRBD1. V lost 5 bases and J lost 10; bases outside the gene matches: 7. The CDR3 loop spans 13 amino acids. Germline assignment: CDR1 SGHVS and CDR2 FNYEAQ. The CDR3 nucleotides are TGTGCCAGCAGCCCGGGACAGGGGAGAGGAGCTTTCTTT. As protein: CASSPGQGRGAFF.

V usage is TRBV29-1 and J usage is TRBJ1-2, with D possibly being TRBD1 (6 bases). The V gene lost 0 bases and the J gene lost 0 bases, with 17 bases spanning the gap. Germline V gene data show CDR1 as SQVTM and CDR2 as ANQGSEA. The CDR3 extends over 17 amino acids. The CDR3 reads CSVEEARTGSPNYGYTF. The CDR3 bases are TGCAGCGTTGAAGAGGCTCGAACAGGGTCTCCTAACTATGGCTACACCTTC.

The chain couples TRBV2 to TRBJ2-3, with TRBD2 identical over 13 bases. This CDR3 region has 15 residues. The J segment lost 7 bases and the V segment lost 7 bases, leaving 8 bases of the junction unmatched. Germline V gene sequence: CDR1 SNHLY, CDR2 FYNNEI. The CDR3 sequence is CASNRLAGGVNTQYF. CDR3 nucleotides: TGTGCCAGCAATCGACTAGCGGGGGGCGTAAATACGCAGTATTTT.

V is TRBV9 and J is TRBJ2-5; weak D call: TRBD1 (6 bases). V lost 2 bases, J lost 5 bases, and 19 bases lay in between. The CDR3 sequence is 16 residues long. Germline CDR1 and CDR2: SGDLS and YYNGEE. The CDR3 loop is CASSVGRGPATETQYF. CDR3 DNA sequence: TGTGCCAGCAGCGTGGGCAGGGGCCCGGCCACCGAGACCCAGTACTTC.

The chain employs TRBV5-5 and TRBJ2-3; TRBD2 matches 10 bases. V gave up 3 bases and J gave up 0 bases; unmatched junction bases: 16. This CDR3 contains 20 residues. CDR1 is SGHKS and CDR2 is YYEKEE in the germline V gene (reference sequence). Written as DNA, the CDR3 is TGTGCCAGCAGCTCCGCACCTAGCGGGGGAGCACCCAAAAGCACAGATACGCAGTATTTT. Protein: CASSSAPSGGAPKSTDTQYF.

This clone was seen only once. This chain connects TRBV4-2 to TRBJ2-7; D perhaps matches TRBD2 (5 bases). Germline values: CDR1 LGHNA, CDR2 YNFKEQ. This CDR3 is built from 15 residues. Trimming pared 3 bases from V and 0 bases from J, leaving 12 bases between. DNA for the CDR3: TGTGCCAGCAGCCACGCCGACCGGGGCTCCTACGAGCAGTACTTC. It codes for CASSHADRGSYEQYF.

The rearrangement joins TRBV6-4 to TRBJ2-1, with 10 bases that match TRBD2. This CDR3 region has 15 residues. Germline CDR1 is MRHNA and CDR2 is SNTAGT. Germline trimming cut 4 bases from V and 0 bases from J; bases unmatched to any gene: 0. CDR3 sequence (DNA): TGTGCCAGCAGTGGGACTAGCGGCTCCTACAATGAGCAGTTCTTC. It yields the protein CASSGTSGSYNEQFF.

This chain links TRBV6-6 with TRBJ1-2; 8 nucleotides align to TRBD1. Per the germline V gene, CDR1 is MNHNY and CDR2 is SVGAGI (reference sequence). J was trimmed by 8 bases and V by 0 bases; bases with no gene match: 2. The CDR3 is 13 residues long. For the CDR3, the DNA is TGTGCCAGCAGTTACTCGGGGACAGGAGGCTACACCTTC. Translated: CASSYSGTGGYTF.

The chain has TRBV6-5 and TRBJ2-3; TRBD2 matches at 10 bases. V gave up 0 bases and J gave up 9 bases; unmatched junction bases: 9. The CDR3 loop spans 16 amino acids. Germline loops: CDR1 MNHEY, CDR2 SVGAGI. In DNA, the CDR3 is TGTGCCAGCAGTTACTCGCTAGCGGGGGCCGGGGAGACGCAGTATTTT. Its protein product is CASSYSLAGAGETQYF.

The V call is TRBV5-5, the J call TRBJ2-1; the match to TRBD2 covers 9 bases. The length of the CDR3 is 17 residues. The V segment lost 3 bases and the J segment 4 bases; nucleotides outside the gene matches: 11. Per germline, CDR1 SGHKS and CDR2 YYEKEE (reference sequence). CDR3 loop: CASSYVTGLARYNEQFF. The CDR3 bases are TGTGCCAGCAGCTATGTAACCGGACTAGCGAGATACAATGAGCAGTTCTTC.

The chain uses TRBV4-3 and TRBJ1-1, with D tentatively TRBD1 (6 bases). The germline CDR1 and CDR2 sequences are LGHNA and YSLEER. CDR3 size: 15 residues. The V and J ends lost 4 bases and 0 bases respectively, with 12 bases between them. The CDR3 here is CASSRYRVMNTEAFF. The CDR3 DNA is TGCGCCAGCAGCCGGTACAGGGTCATGAACACTGAAGCTTTCTTT.

This chain links TRBV18 with TRBJ2-3; perhaps TRBD2 as D (5 bases). Germline-derived CDR1 and CDR2 are KGHSH and LQKENI. CDR3 length: 15 amino acids. Between the trimmed V and J ends, which lost 3 bases and 0 bases, there was a span of 10 bases. The CDR3 DNA sequence: TGTGCCAGCTCACCGGAAAGGGAGAGCACAGATACGCAGTATTTT. This sequence encodes CASSPERESTDTQYF.

The chain recombines TRBV5-4 with TRBJ2-1; D call uncertain. This CDR3 is 15 amino acids long. Germline V gene lookup returns CDR1 SGHNT and CDR2 YYREEE (reference sequence). V lost 0 bases and J 0 bases, leaving 7 bases between the germline ends. The CDR3 DNA is TGTGCCAGCAGCTTGGGTAGCTCCTCCTACAATGAGCAGTTCTTC. It encodes CASSLGSSSYNEQFF.

This clone came up once. This chain uses TRBV19 with TRBJ2-3; maybe TRBD2 (6 bases). The CDR3 spans 16 residues. The germline V and J ends were trimmed by 5 bases and 5 bases, with 20 bases remaining between them. The germline V gene encodes CDR1 LNHDA and CDR2 SQIVND (reference sequence). Here the CDR3 DNA reads TGTGCCAGTAGTCCCGGAGGGGCAAGGGTGCAAGATACGCAGTATTTT. Amino acids: CASSPGGARVQDTQYF.

The V and J genes are TRBV28 and TRBJ2-3; 10 nucleotides agree with TRBD2. CDR3 length: 15 amino acids. The germline V gene has CDR1 MDHEN and CDR2 SYDVKM. Trimming removed 6 bases from V and 2 bases from J; junction bases left unmatched: 5. The CDR3 DNA is TGTGCCAGCAGCTCGGGACTAGCGACCACAGATACGCAGTATTTT. The encoded protein is CASSSGLATTDTQYF.

The J gene is TRBJ2-7, the V gene TRBV5-4; D unresolved. CDR1 SGHNT and CDR2 YYREEE come from the germline V gene (reference sequence). CDR3 size: 12 residues. The V gene lost 4 bases and the J gene lost 5 bases, with 10 bases spanning the gap. The CDR3 sequence: CASSRDIHEQYF. The DNA of the CDR3 is TGTGCCAGCAGCCGCGACATACACGAGCAGTACTTC.

Worth noting for this clone: The sample carries other DNA sequences with the same CDR3. The V gene is TRBV6-5, the J gene TRBJ2-5; D is perhaps TRBD1 (6 bases). V shed 1 base and J shed 2 bases, with 8 bases lying between them. Germline CDR1 and CDR2: MNHEY and SVGAGI. CDR3 length: 14 residues. The CDR3 here is CASSYLGQQETQYF. Written as DNA, the CDR3 is TGTGCCAGCAGTTACTTAGGACAGCAAGAGACCCAGTACTTC.

The chain joins TRBV25-1 to TRBJ2-2, with no clear D. CDR1 and CDR2 from the germline V gene are MGHDK and SYGVNS. CDR3 size: 12 residues. V lost 7 bases and J 7 bases, leaving 10 bases between the germline ends. CDR3 nucleotides: TGTGCCAGCATTGACCGGGTCGGGGAGCTGTTTTTT. This translates into CASIDRVGELFF.

V usage is TRBV7-2 and J usage is TRBJ2-1; 7 nucleotides match TRBD1. In germline, CDR1 is SGHTA, CDR2 FQGNSA. V shed 5 bases, J shed 5 bases, and the junction held 6 bases outside the gene matches. This CDR3 region has 14 residues. The CDR3 region has the DNA TGTGCCAGCAGCCGGGACAGACAGAACAATGAGCAGTTCTTC. Translating gives CASSRDRQNNEQFF.

The chain recombines TRBV6-1 with TRBJ2-7; 10 positions agree with TRBD1. The junction had 8 bases not matched to a gene; V was cut back by 10 bases and J by 2 bases. Germline V gives CDR1 MNHNS, CDR2 SASEGT. The CDR3 sequence is 14 residues long. As DNA, the CDR3 is TGTGCCACAAAATCCGGGACAGGGGCCTACGAGCAGTACTTC. As protein: CATKSGTGAYEQYF.